This TCR beta chain was documented in a study of spatial heterogeneity in lung cancer. Study as a whole: The count of detected beta-chain sequences consistently exceeded that of alpha-chain sequences. The mean occurrence of each unique TCR and UMI combination in raw reads exceeded eight.

In its sample, this clonotype was seen many times. Described time point: sample taken at primary tumor resection. Whole RNA came from tumor, nontumor lung or frozen PBMC and was sequenced without being sorted. The V end was cut by 3 bases, the J end by 0 bases, with 12 bases between. Looked up from germline, CDR1 is MNHNS and CDR2 is SASEGT. The CDR3 is 16 amino acids. TCRdb re-analysed the 5' RACE reads in MiXCR, keeping a single row per CDR3 protein. The table records tens of thousands of distinct CDR3 sequences, approximately 6.6% of them present only once. The TCR originated in a male donor with early-stage non-small cell lung cancer. The chain links TRBV6-1 to TRBJ2-1; unclear D gene. Sequenced material: PBMCs, taken at surgery. Here the CDR3 reads CASSELGYISYNEQFF. The CDR3 nucleotides are TGTGCCAGCAGTGAGCTTGGGTATATCTCCTACAATGAGCAGTTCTTC.